The source of this T cell receptor (beta chain) is a study of CD8 T cells in Susac syndrome. V lost 5 bases, J lost 3 bases, and 16 bases lay in between. This CDR3 comprises 15 residues. The RNA, about 0.45 to 1 ug, was put through reverse transcription using random hexamers. With immunoSEQ multiplex PCR, TCR beta CDR3 was amplified across 54 Vbeta and 13 Jbeta. TCRdb re-analysed the immunoSEQ multiplex PCR reads in MiXCR, keeping a single row per CDR3 protein. Of about 150,000 distinct CDR3 sequences in the sample, approximately 94% were seen once. Stable or active relapsing-remitting multiple sclerosis, untreated and meeting revised McDonald criteria, defined the controls. FACS was used to enrich TEMRA cells, whereas the CD8+ and CD4+ T cells were obtained by negative isolation.

Sequenced: CD8+ T cells from PBMCs. The source of this sequence is a human donor with multiple sclerosis. The chain is built from TRBV12-3 or TRBV12-4 and TRBJ1-1; D perhaps matches TRBD1 (6 bases). The CDR3 loop reads CASSTSWGQDTEAFF. In DNA form, the CDR3 reads TGTGCCAGCAGTACCTCTTGGGGGCAGGACACTGAAGCTTTCTTT.